The 26 T cell receptor beta chains below come from one sample, sequenced in a study of blood T cell repertoires in COVID-19. Assay: immunoSEQ multiplex PCR; the TCRdb copy retains only in-frame clones and omits some. This table holds more than 150,000 clones, 75% to 85% found once. The sample taken for sequencing was peripheral blood. The receptors stem from a man in his fifties or sixties with acute or convalescent COVID-19.

Only a few counts were recorded for this clone. The rearrangement uses TRBV5-4 and TRBJ2-5; perhaps TRBD1 as D (7 bases). This CDR3 region has 16 residues. The ends were cut back, 2 bases at V and 2 bases at J, with 16 bases in the middle. The V gene's germline CDR1 is SGHNT and CDR2 YYREEE (reference sequence). The DNA of the CDR3 is TGTGCCAGCAGCTTCCTCCCGGCGGGACAGCAAGAGACCCAGTACTTC. This codes for CASSFLPAGQQETQYF.

DNA of the CDR3: TGTGCCAGTAGTAACCCCTCCGGGACTAGCGGCTACGAGCAGTACTTC. It encodes CASSNPSGTSGYEQYF. The chain employs TRBV19 and TRBJ2-7; 11 nucleotides agree with TRBD2. The germline V gene has CDR1 LNHDA and CDR2 SQIVND (reference sequence). The CDR3 has 16 amino acids. V was pared by 4 bases and J by 3 bases, with 8 bases of the junction left unmatched.

The sample holds a few counts of this clone. The chain is built from TRBV18 and TRBJ2-1; D unresolved. The V end lost 4 bases, the J end lost 8 bases, and 9 bases lay between the germline ends. The length of the CDR3 is 12 residues. Germline values: CDR1 KGHSH, CDR2 LQKENI. In DNA, the CDR3 is TGTGCCAGCTCACGGTTGGGCGATGAGCAGTTCTTC. Protein: CASSRLGDEQFF.

This rearrangement joins TRBV29-1 to TRBJ2-3; 7 bases are a match to TRBD2. The germline gives CDR1 SQVTM, CDR2 ANQGSEA. This CDR3 is 15 amino acids long. The V gene end was trimmed by 3 bases and the J gene end by 1 base; junction bases not matched to a gene: 7. The CDR3 loop is CSVDGGSWGTDTQYF. CDR3 DNA sequence: TGCAGCGTTGACGGGGGGAGTTGGGGCACAGATACGCAGTATTTT.

The chain recombines TRBV7-9 with TRBJ1-6, with D unclear. Germline V lookup: CDR1 SEHNR, CDR2 FQNEAQ (reference sequence). The CDR3 has 14 amino acids. The V and J ends lost 5 bases and 8 bases respectively, with 13 bases between them. The CDR3 DNA sequence: TGTGCCAGCAGCCCTGGCGGGGATTATTCACCCCTCCACTTT. Translation gives CASSPGGDYSPLHF.

The V and J genes are TRBV28 and TRBJ1-4; no firm D call. The CDR3 extends over 15 amino acids. The V gene's germline CDR1 is MDHEN and CDR2 SYDVKM. V shed 6 bases and J shed 5 bases, with 16 bases lying between them. Here the CDR3 DNA reads TGTGCCAGCAGCACCATCGGGGTGGCCAATGAAAAACTGTTTTTT. Its translation is CASSTIGVANEKLFF. Full variable domain (rest looked up from reference TRBV28 and TRBJ1-4): DVKVTQSSRYLVKRTGEKVFLECVQDMDHENMFWYRQDPGLGLRLIYFSYDVKMKEKGDIPEGYSVSREKKERFSLILESASTNQTSMYLCASSTIGVANEKLFFGSGTQLSVL.

CDR3 protein: CASSPLGGRNTEAFF. CDR3 DNA sequence: TGTGCCAGCAGTCCCCTCGGGGGGAGGAACACTGAAGCTTTCTTT. The V and J genes are TRBV28 and TRBJ1-1; D perhaps matches TRBD1 (5 bases). Germline V gene data show CDR1 as MDHEN and CDR2 as SYDVKM. This CDR3 contains 15 residues. V lost 5 bases to trimming and J lost 1 base, with 14 bases between them. The variable domain in full, with the rest retrieved from reference TRBV28 and TRBJ1-1, is DVKVTQSSRYLVKRTGEKVFLECVQDMDHENMFWYRQDPGLGLRLIYFSYDVKMKEKGDIPEGYSVSREKKERFSLILESASTNQTSMYLCASSPLGGRNTEAFFGQGTRLTVV.

Only a few counts were recorded for this clone. The chain is built from TRBV10-3 and TRBJ2-5, with 14 bases matching TRBD2. CDR3 length equals 17 residues. The ends lost 6 bases at V and 0 bases at J; junction bases unmatched: 6. Germline V lookup: CDR1 ENHRY, CDR2 SYGVKD. The CDR3 spells CAIRKGTSGSYQETQYF. CDR3 DNA: TGTGCCATCAGGAAGGGGACTAGCGGGAGTTACCAAGAGACCCAGTACTTC.

The CDR3 loop is CASSYRAQVGYTF. For the CDR3, the DNA is TGTGCCAGCAGTTACCGAGCCCAGGTCGGCTACACCTTC. The V gene is TRBV6-2 or TRBV6-3, the J gene TRBJ1-2, with D unclear. The CDR3 length is 13 residues. Germline V CDR1 and CDR2: MNHEY, SVGEGT. V lost 2 bases and J lost 8, with 12 bases in between.

The rearrangement uses TRBV28 and TRBJ2-1, with TRBD2 identical over 10 bases. With V trimmed by 4 bases and J by 1 base, 4 bases remained unmatched. The germline V gene has CDR1 MDHEN and CDR2 SYDVKM. The CDR3 runs to 16 residues. The CDR3 loop is CASSSLAGASYNEQFF. The CDR3 nucleotides are TGTGCCAGCAGTTCCCTAGCGGGAGCATCCTACAATGAGCAGTTCTTC.

The rearrangement links TRBV15 to TRBJ2-7, with 9 bases that match TRBD1. The CDR3 sequence is 15 residues long. Germline V gene data show CDR1 as LNHNV and CDR2 as YYDKDF (reference sequence). The J segment lost 1 base and the V segment lost 6 bases, leaving 7 bases of the junction unmatched. The CDR3 loop is CATSSWTGASYEQYF. CDR3 sequence (DNA): TGTGCCACCAGTTCTTGGACAGGGGCATCCTACGAGCAGTACTTC.

J is TRBJ2-7 and V is TRBV18, with 12 bases lining up with TRBD2. V was pared by 2 bases and J by 5 bases, with 4 bases of the junction left unmatched. Germline loops: CDR1 KGHSH, CDR2 LQKENI. The CDR3 totals 15 residues. CDR3 in amino acids: CASSPGLAGGNEQYF. The CDR3 nucleotides read TGTGCCAGCTCACCAGGGCTAGCGGGGGGGAACGAGCAGTACTTC.

The chain joins TRBV3-1 (or the pseudogene TRBV3-2) to TRBJ1-2; D is perhaps TRBD1 (5 bases). Germline values: CDR1 LGHDT, CDR2 YNNKEL (reference sequence). The CDR3 consists of 16 residues. Trimming cost V 0 bases and J 8 bases, with 19 bases left between them. In DNA form, the CDR3 reads TGTGCCAGCAGCCAAGACTCAGGGATCCCGAACTGGGGCTACACCTTC. Its translation: CASSQDSGIPNWGYTF.

The chain carries TRBV15 and TRBJ2-2; TRBD1 aligns across 8 bases. CDR1 is LNHNV, CDR2 YYDKDF, per germline (reference sequence). The CDR3 extends over 15 amino acids. V shed 6 bases, J shed 4 bases, and the junction held 7 bases outside the gene matches. For the CDR3, the DNA is TGTGCCACCAGAACCGACAGGGGCCTCACCGGGGAGCTGTTTTTT. It encodes CATRTDRGLTGELFF.

This clone has a single count. The chain couples TRBV28 to TRBJ1-2; TRBD1 aligns across 7 bases. Per germline, CDR1 MDHEN and CDR2 SYDVKM. Unmatched junction bases numbered 8, after V lost 5 bases and J lost 8 bases. This CDR3 contains 13 residues. This CDR3 is CASSRGTAEGYTF. The CDR3 DNA is TGTGCCAGCAGTCGGGGGACAGCCGAGGGCTACACCTTC.

A remark on this clone: Other DNA sequences in the sample encode the same CDR3. The rearrangement links TRBV4-1 to TRBJ2-7; the match to TRBD1 covers 11 bases. V was pared by 1 base and J by 6 bases, with 2 bases of the junction left unmatched. The CDR3 has 14 amino acids. Germline loops: CDR1 MGHRA, CDR2 YSYEKL. The CDR3 DNA is TGCGCCAGCAGCCAAGGGACAGGGGGCGCCGAGCAGTACTTC. This translates into CASSQGTGGAEQYF.

This chain links TRBV11-2 with TRBJ1-1; D perhaps matches TRBD1 (5 bases). The V gene lost 2 bases and the J gene lost 4 bases, with 11 bases spanning the gap. The CDR3 contains 14 residues. Germline V lookup: CDR1 SGHAT, CDR2 FQNNGV. CDR3 DNA: TGTGCCAGCAGCTTATCCCAGGGCGGCACTGAAGCTTTCTTT. This sequence encodes CASSLSQGGTEAFF.

This rearrangement joins TRBV18 to TRBJ2-1; D is undetermined. Looked up from germline, CDR1 is KGHSH and CDR2 is LQKENI. Trimming stripped 2 bases from V and 5 bases from J, with 10 bases between. The CDR3 covers 14 residues. In DNA, the CDR3 is TGTGCCAGCTCACCAGATTTAGCTCACAATGAGCAGTTCTTC. This codes for CASSPDLAHNEQFF.

This clone was counted only a few times. This same CDR3 is encoded by further DNA sequences in the sample. The V gene is TRBV15, the J gene TRBJ1-6; D is ambiguous. Trimming shortened V by 0 bases and J by 0 bases, and 3 bases separated the two germline ends. The CDR3 loop spans 15 amino acids. Germline CDR1 is LNHNV and CDR2 is YYDKDF (reference sequence). CDR3 in amino acids: CATSRDSSYNSPLHF. CDR3 sequence (DNA): TGTGCCACCAGCAGAGACAGCTCCTATAATTCACCCCTCCACTTT.

With regard to this clone: The junction does not match germline at one end; this may be a read error. The chain joins TRBV6-6 to TRBJ2-7, with 8 nucleotides matching TRBD1. Germline V CDR1 and CDR2: MNHNY, SVGAGI (reference sequence). This CDR3 is built from 13 residues. The CDR3 spells CASSRRQGPVTIF. The CDR3 region has the DNA TGTGCCAGCAGCCGCAGACAGGGGCCCGTTACGATCTTC.

This rearrangement joins TRBV6-5 to TRBJ2-1; 10 nucleotides agree with TRBD1. Germline-derived CDR1 and CDR2 are MNHEY and SVGAGI. Trimming took 7 bases from V and 4 from J; bases not matched to a gene: 7. This CDR3 has 15 amino acids. Written as DNA, the CDR3 is TGTGCCAGCACCCTGGGACAGGGGTATTACAATGAGCAGTTCTTC. Its translation: CASTLGQGYYNEQFF.

The chain has TRBV18 and TRBJ1-2, with D possibly being TRBD1 (6 bases). This CDR3 has 17 residues. Germline values: CDR1 KGHSH, CDR2 LQKENI. The V end lost 0 bases, the J end lost 2 bases, and 16 bases lay between the germline ends. CDR3 region: CASSPPSPGRGNYGYTF. The DNA of the CDR3 is TGTGCCAGCTCACCACCATCCCCCGGCAGGGGAAACTATGGCTACACCTTC.

The chain links TRBV7-9 to TRBJ1-2; 11 nucleotides match TRBD1. Germline V gene sequence: CDR1 SEHNR, CDR2 FQNEAQ (reference sequence). Trimming cost V 0 bases and J 13 bases; bases outside gene matches: 10. The CDR3 runs to 15 residues. Written as DNA, the CDR3 is TGTGCCAGCAGCTTAGCTTCTCCCGGGACAGGGGGTAGCACCTTC. It translates to CASSLASPGTGGSTF.

The chain has TRBV7-2 and TRBJ1-2; 9 positions agree with TRBD1. V shed 5 bases and J 8 bases; nucleotides not matched to a gene: 9. CDR3 length: 14 amino acids. Germline values: CDR1 SGHTA, CDR2 FQGNSA. The CDR3 loop is CASSAPGTGRGYTF. The CDR3 region has the DNA TGTGCCAGCAGCGCACCCGGGACAGGGCGCGGCTACACCTTC.

The chain carries TRBV11-2 and TRBJ2-3, with 10 bases aligning to TRBD1. CDR3 size: 15 residues. With 6 bases clipped from V and 2 bases from J, the junction kept 5 bases outside the gene matches. Germline CDR1 SGHAT, CDR2 FQNNGV. CDR3 sequence reads: CASRGGTGVTDTQYF. The CDR3, as DNA: TGTGCCAGCAGGGGAGGGACAGGGGTCACAGATACGCAGTATTTT.

V usage is TRBV6-5 and J usage is TRBJ1-1; 7 bases are a match to TRBD1. The CDR3 extends over 11 amino acids. The germline V gene has CDR1 MNHEY and CDR2 SVGAGI. Unmatched junction bases numbered 10, after V lost 10 bases and J lost 11 bases. The CDR3 loop is CATRQGLMAFF. As DNA, the CDR3 is TGTGCCACCCGACAGGGCCTTATGGCTTTCTTT.